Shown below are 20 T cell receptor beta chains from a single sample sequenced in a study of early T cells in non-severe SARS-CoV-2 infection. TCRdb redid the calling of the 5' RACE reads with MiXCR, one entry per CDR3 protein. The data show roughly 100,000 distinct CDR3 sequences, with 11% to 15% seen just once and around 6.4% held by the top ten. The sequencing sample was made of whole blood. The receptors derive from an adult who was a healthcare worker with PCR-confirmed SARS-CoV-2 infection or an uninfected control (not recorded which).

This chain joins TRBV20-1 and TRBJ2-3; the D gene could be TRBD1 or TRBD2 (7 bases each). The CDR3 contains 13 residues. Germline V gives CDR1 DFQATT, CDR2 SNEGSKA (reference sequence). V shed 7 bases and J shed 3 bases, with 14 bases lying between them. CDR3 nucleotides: TGCAGTGTCAGGGGGGGCGGGACAGATACGCAGTATTTT. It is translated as CSVRGGGTDTQYF.

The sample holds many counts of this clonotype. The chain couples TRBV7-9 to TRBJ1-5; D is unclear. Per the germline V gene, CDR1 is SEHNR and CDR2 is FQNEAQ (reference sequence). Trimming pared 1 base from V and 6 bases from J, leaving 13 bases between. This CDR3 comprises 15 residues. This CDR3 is CASSLVGGQAQPQHF. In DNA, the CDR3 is TGTGCCAGCAGCTTAGTGGGCGGGCAGGCTCAGCCCCAGCATTTT.

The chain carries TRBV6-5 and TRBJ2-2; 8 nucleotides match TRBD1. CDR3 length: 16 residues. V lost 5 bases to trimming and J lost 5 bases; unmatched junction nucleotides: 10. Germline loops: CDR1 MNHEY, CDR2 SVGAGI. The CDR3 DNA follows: TGTGCCAGCAGTCCCCGACAGGGGATAGGAACCGGGGAGCTGTTTTTT. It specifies CASSPRQGIGTGELFF.

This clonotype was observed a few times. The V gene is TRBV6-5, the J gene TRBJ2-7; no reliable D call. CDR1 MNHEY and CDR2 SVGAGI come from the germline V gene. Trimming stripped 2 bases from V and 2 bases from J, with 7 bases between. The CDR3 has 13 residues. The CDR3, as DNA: TGTGCCAGCAGTTACGGCGACGCCTACGAGCAGTACTTC. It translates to CASSYGDAYEQYF.

Written as DNA, the CDR3 is TGCAGCGTTGAACGACAAGCGAACACCGGGGAGCTGTTTTTT. Its protein product is CSVERQANTGELFF. V gene TRBV29-1 combines with J gene TRBJ2-2; no definite D call. The V gene lost 2 bases and the J gene lost 0 bases, with 7 bases spanning the gap. Germline values: CDR1 SQVTM, CDR2 ANQGSEA. The CDR3 contains 14 residues.

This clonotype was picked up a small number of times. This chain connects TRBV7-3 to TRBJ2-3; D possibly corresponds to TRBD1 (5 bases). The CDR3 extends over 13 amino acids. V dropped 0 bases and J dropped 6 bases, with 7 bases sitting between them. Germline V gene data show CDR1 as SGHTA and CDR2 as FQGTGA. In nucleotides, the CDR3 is TGTGCCAGCAGCTTAACAGGGGCGGATACGCAGTATTTT. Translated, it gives CASSLTGADTQYF.

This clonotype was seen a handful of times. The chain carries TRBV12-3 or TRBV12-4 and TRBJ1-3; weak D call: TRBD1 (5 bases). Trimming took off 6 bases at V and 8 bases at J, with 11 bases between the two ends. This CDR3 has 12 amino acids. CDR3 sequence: CASSWDGHTIYF. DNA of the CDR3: TGTGCCAGCAGCTGGGACGGCCACACCATATATTTT.

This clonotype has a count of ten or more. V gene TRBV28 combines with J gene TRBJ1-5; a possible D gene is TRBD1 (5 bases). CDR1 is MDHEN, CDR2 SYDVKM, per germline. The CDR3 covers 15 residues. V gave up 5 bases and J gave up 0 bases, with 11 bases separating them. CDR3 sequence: CASSTTESSNQPQHF. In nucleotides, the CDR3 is TGTGCCAGCAGTACGACAGAGTCTAGCAATCAGCCCCAGCATTTT.

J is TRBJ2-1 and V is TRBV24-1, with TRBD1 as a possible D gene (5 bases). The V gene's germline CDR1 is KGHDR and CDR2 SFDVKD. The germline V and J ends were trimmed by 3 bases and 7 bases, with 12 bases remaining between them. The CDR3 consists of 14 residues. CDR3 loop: CATSDGAEENEQFF. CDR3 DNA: TGTGCCACCAGTGATGGGGCCGAGGAGAATGAGCAGTTCTTC.

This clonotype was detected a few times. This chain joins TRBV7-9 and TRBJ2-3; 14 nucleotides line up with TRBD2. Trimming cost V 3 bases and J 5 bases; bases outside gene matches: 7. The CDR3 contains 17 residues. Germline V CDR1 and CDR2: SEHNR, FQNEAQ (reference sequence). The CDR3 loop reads CASSLKTSGGAGDTQYF. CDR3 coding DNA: TGTGCCAGCAGCTTGAAGACTAGCGGGGGGGCCGGAGATACGCAGTATTTT.

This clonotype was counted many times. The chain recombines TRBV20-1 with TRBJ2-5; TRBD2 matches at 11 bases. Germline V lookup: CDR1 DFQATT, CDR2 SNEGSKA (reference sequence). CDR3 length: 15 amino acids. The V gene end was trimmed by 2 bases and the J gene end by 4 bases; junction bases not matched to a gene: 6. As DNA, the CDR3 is TGCAGTGCTAGACAACTAGCGGGGGACCTAGAGACCCAGTACTTC. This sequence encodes CSARQLAGDLETQYF.

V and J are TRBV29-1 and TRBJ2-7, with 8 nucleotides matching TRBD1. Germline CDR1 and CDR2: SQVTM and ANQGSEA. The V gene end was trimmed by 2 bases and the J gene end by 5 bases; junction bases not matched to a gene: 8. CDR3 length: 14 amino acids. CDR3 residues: CSVELGQGGDEQYF. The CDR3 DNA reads TGCAGCGTTGAATTAGGACAGGGTGGGGACGAGCAGTACTTC.

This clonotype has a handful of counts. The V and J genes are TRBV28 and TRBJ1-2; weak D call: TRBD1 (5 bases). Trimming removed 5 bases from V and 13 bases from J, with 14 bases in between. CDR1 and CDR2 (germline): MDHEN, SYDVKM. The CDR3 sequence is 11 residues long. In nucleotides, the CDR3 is TGTGCCAGCAGTCCGAGGGACCGTCGCACCTTC. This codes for CASSPRDRRTF.

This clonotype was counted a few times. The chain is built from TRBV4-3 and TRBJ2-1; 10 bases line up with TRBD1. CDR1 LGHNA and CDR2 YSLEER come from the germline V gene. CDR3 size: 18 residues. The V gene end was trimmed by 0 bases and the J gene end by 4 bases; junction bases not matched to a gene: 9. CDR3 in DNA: TGCGCCAGCAGCCAAGACCCGTCCGGGACAGGGGTGTACAATGAGCAGTTCTTC. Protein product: CASSQDPSGTGVYNEQFF.

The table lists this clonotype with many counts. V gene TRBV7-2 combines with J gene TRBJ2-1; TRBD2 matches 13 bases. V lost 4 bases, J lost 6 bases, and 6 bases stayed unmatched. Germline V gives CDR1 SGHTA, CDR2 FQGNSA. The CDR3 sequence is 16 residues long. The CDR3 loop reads CASSSPLAGGRNEQFF. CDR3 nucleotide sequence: TGTGCCAGCAGCTCGCCACTAGCGGGGGGGCGCAATGAGCAGTTCTTC.

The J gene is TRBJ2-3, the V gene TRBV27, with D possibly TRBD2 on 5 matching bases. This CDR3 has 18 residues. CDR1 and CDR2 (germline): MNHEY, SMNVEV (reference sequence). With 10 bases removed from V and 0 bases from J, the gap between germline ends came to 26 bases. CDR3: CATSSGGTWEYSTDTQYF. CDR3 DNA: TGTGCCACCTCTTCAGGCGGCACCTGGGAGTACAGCACAGATACGCAGTATTTT.

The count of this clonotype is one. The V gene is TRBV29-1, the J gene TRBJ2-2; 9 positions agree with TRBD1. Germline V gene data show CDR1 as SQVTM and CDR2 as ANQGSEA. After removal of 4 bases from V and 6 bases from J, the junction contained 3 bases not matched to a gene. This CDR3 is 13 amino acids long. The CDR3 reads CSVGRQGAGELFF. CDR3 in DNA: TGCAGCGTTGGGAGACAGGGGGCCGGGGAGCTGTTTTTT.

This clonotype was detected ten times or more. CDR3 DNA sequence: TGTGCCAGCAGCCGAGGTGCGGGACCTGACAATGAGCAGTTCTTC. Its protein is CASSRGAGPDNEQFF. The chain uses TRBV11-2 and TRBJ2-1; possible D gene TRBD2, 6 bases. Germline values: CDR1 SGHAT, CDR2 FQNNGV. V was clipped by 5 bases and J by 5 bases, with 16 bases between them. The CDR3 is made up of 15 amino acids.

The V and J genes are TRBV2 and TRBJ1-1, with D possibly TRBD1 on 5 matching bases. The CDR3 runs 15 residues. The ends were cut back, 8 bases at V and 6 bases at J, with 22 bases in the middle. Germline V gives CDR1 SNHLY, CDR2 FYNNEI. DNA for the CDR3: TGTGCCAGCCAGTTAATCCATCAGGGTACGGCTGAAGCTTTCTTT. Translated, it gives CASQLIHQGTAEAFF.

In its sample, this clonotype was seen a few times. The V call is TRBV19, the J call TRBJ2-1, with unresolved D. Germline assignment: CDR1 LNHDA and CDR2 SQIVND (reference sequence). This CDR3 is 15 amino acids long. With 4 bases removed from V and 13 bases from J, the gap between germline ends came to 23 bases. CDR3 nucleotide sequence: TGTGCCAGTAGTACGCGAACTGGCACCGTAATGAAACAGTTCTTC. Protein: CASSTRTGTVMKQFF.